The sequence of this TCR beta chain was determined in a study of blood T cell repertoires in COVID-19. Overall study: T cells, B-cell-depleted T cells, or PBMCs provided the cDNA or gDNA that served as material.

Recovery among Cohort 3 donors was established by two negative PCRs, clearance, or symptom resolution. The assay was immunoSEQ multiplex PCR, and TCRdb's table has in-frame clones only and misses some. The sample has 250,000 to 350,000 clones, 85% seen once; the top ten hold 2% to 3%. The V end was cut by 4 bases, the J end by 3 bases, with 25 bases between. CDR3 length equals 18 residues. The V gene's germline CDR1 is SGHAT and CDR2 FQNNGV. The sample consisted of PBMCs or T cells enriched from blood (not recorded which). This receptor was taken from a woman between 50 and 59 years old who had recovered from COVID-19. V gene TRBV11-2 combines with J gene TRBJ2-7; a possible D gene is TRBD2 (5 bases). CDR3 sequence reads: CASSSIPSSGRRNYEQYF. For the CDR3, the DNA is TGTGCCAGCAGCTCCATCCCCTCCAGCGGAAGAAGGAACTACGAGCAGTACTTC. Full variable domain (rest looked up from reference TRBV11-2 and TRBJ2-7): EAGVAQSPRYKIIEKRQSVAFWCNPISGHATLYWYQQILGQGPKLLIQFQNNGVVDDSQLPKDRFSAERLKGVDSTLKIQPAKLEDSAVYLCASSSIPSSGRRNYEQYFGPGTRLTVT.